A single sample gave rise to the 10 T cell receptor beta chains below, sequenced in a study of blood T cell repertoires in COVID-19. Assay: immunoSEQ multiplex PCR; the TCRdb copy retains only in-frame clones and omits some. The sample yields around 100,000 clones, 70% to 90% seen once. The source material was peripheral blood. These receptor sequences come from a man aged 45-65 years in a cohort sampled during active COVID-19.

The rearrangement uses TRBV6-6 and TRBJ2-5; 13 nucleotides align to TRBD2. The CDR3 is made up of 18 amino acids. With V trimmed by 5 bases and J by 0 bases, 9 bases remained unmatched. The germline CDR1 and CDR2 sequences are MNHNY and SVGAGI (reference sequence). CDR3 in DNA: TGTGCCAGCAGTCGTGGACTAGCGGGAGAAAAACACCAAGAGACCCAGTACTTC. Translated: CASSRGLAGEKHQETQYF.

The table lists this clone with a few counts. The chain recombines TRBV2 with TRBJ1-2, with D unresolved. The V and J ends lost 6 bases and 4 bases respectively, with 12 bases between them. The CDR3 runs to 13 residues. Germline loops: CDR1 SNHLY, CDR2 FYNNEI. The DNA of the CDR3 is TGTGCCAGCAGGTTTGACGGAGGCTATGGCTACACCTTC. Amino acid sequence: CASRFDGGYGYTF.

The chain is built from TRBV4-2 and TRBJ2-1; 10 nucleotides line up with TRBD2. The CDR3 length is 17 residues. The ends lost 1 base at V and 5 bases at J; junction bases unmatched: 8. CDR1 is LGHNA and CDR2 is YNFKEQ in the germline V gene. CDR3 in amino acids: CASSQVAIAGGHNEQFF. The CDR3 DNA sequence: TGTGCCAGCAGCCAAGTTGCCATAGCGGGGGGTCACAATGAGCAGTTCTTC.

This clone was observed once. This chain joins TRBV9 and TRBJ2-5; D is perhaps TRBD2 (5 bases). Trimming shortened V by 2 bases and J by 4 bases, and 12 bases separated the two germline ends. This CDR3 has 14 residues. The germline V gene encodes CDR1 SGDLS and CDR2 YYNGEE. For the CDR3, the DNA is TGTGCCAGCAGCGTTCATCCTCGGGGAGAGACCCAGTACTTC. Protein: CASSVHPRGETQYF.

CDR3 nucleotides: TGTGCCAGCAGCAAAGCCCTCCAGGTGGCAGGGTGGTACGAGCAGTACTTC. Residues: CASSKALQVAGWYEQYF. The chain uses TRBV21-1 and TRBJ2-7; no check of the table's D call, TRBD1, against the DNA was made. TRBV21-1 is described as a pseudogene. The CDR3 covers 17 residues.

This chain links TRBV5-1 with TRBJ2-2; 8 bases match TRBD2. Germline V gene data show CDR1 as SGHRS and CDR2 as YFSETQ. The CDR3 is made up of 16 amino acids. The V gene end was trimmed by 3 bases and the J gene end by 2 bases; junction bases not matched to a gene: 6. CDR3 sequence: CASSSPLAANTGELFF. The DNA for the CDR3 is TGCGCCAGCAGCTCCCCACTAGCGGCAAACACCGGGGAGCTGTTTTTT.

The V gene is TRBV5-1, the J gene TRBJ2-6; 8 bases align to TRBD1. J gave up 1 base and V 3 bases, and 0 bases lay outside the gene matches. From germline, CDR1 is SGHRS and CDR2 YFSETQ. CDR3 length: 15 amino acids. Here the CDR3 DNA reads TGCGCCAGCAGCTGGACAGGGTCTGGGGCCAACGTCCTGACTTTC. It specifies CASSWTGSGANVLTF. The whole variable domain, filled in from reference TRBV5-1 and TRBJ2-6, reads KAGVTQTPRYLIKTRGQQVTLSCSPISGHRSVSWYQQTPGQGLQFLFEYFSETQRNKGNFPGRFSGRQFSNSRSEMNVSTLELGDSALYLCASSWTGSGANVLTFGAGSRLTVL.

The chain is built from TRBV29-1 and TRBJ2-1; a possible D gene is TRBD1 (6 bases). Germline assignment: CDR1 SQVTM and CDR2 ANQGSEA. Deletions cut 1 base from V and 15 bases from J, with 13 bases between. The CDR3 has 11 residues. The CDR3 coding sequence is TGCAGCGTTGAAGGGGGGCCTGAACGGTTCTTC. Translation gives CSVEGGPERFF.

This clone showed up just once. This chain joins TRBV9 and TRBJ2-5; TRBD2 aligns across 10 bases. Germline V gene sequence: CDR1 SGDLS, CDR2 YYNGEE. The CDR3 runs to 16 residues. The V segment lost 0 bases and the J segment 5 bases; nucleotides outside the gene matches: 7. The CDR3 protein is CASSVVPTSGVETQYF. CDR3 bases: TGTGCCAGCAGCGTAGTTCCCACTAGCGGGGTTGAGACCCAGTACTTC.

The count of this clone is one. The gene calls are TRBV5-1 and TRBJ2-2; TRBD1 matches 9 bases. The CDR3 covers 18 residues. V lost 1 base, J lost 1 base, and 8 bases stayed unmatched. Germline V CDR1 and CDR2: SGHRS, YFSETQ. This CDR3 reads CASSLTLPGQGNTGELFF. DNA of the CDR3: TGCGCCAGCAGCTTGACCCTGCCGGGACAGGGGAACACCGGGGAGCTGTTTTTT.